The 10 T cell receptor beta chains below were found in one sample sequenced in a study of blood T cell repertoires in COVID-19. Only in-frame clones appear in the TCRdb table, and some are missing; sequencing was by immunoSEQ multiplex PCR. The table lists roughly 290,000 clones, around 86% of them singletons, with 2% to 2.5% in the top ten. Sequences were obtained from peripheral blood. The receptors originated from a woman aged 25-40 years who had recovered from COVID-19.

The genes are TRBV5-4 and TRBJ2-5; D is unclear. This CDR3 is built from 13 residues. Germline-derived CDR1 and CDR2 are SGHNT and YYREEE (reference sequence). The V end was cut by 0 bases, the J end by 3 bases, with 6 bases between. CDR3 sequence: CASSLVVEETQYF. DNA for the CDR3: TGTGCCAGCAGCTTGGTCGTAGAAGAGACCCAGTACTTC.

The chain employs TRBV30 and TRBJ1-6; no definite D call. The CDR3 length is 15 residues. With 2 bases removed from V and 6 bases from J, the gap between germline ends came to 14 bases. In germline, CDR1 is GTSNPN, CDR2 SVGIG (reference sequence). This chain's CDR3 is CAWSPPGRFNSPLHF. The CDR3 DNA follows: TGTGCCTGGAGTCCGCCGGGAAGGTTTAATTCACCCCTCCACTTT.

J is TRBJ1-3 and V is TRBV28, with D possibly being TRBD1 (5 bases). Germline CDR1 reads MDHEN; CDR2 reads SYDVKM. The CDR3 runs to 13 residues. Trimming pared 6 bases from V and 0 bases from J, leaving 6 bases between. The CDR3 nucleotides are TGTGCCAGCAGAGACAGCTCTGGAAACACCATATATTTT. Its translation: CASRDSSGNTIYF. Using reference TRBV28 and TRBJ1-3 for the parts outside the CDR3, the full variable domain is DVKVTQSSRYLVKRTGEKVFLECVQDMDHENMFWYRQDPGLGLRLIYFSYDVKMKEKGDIPEGYSVSREKKERFSLILESASTNQTSMYLCASRDSSGNTIYFGEGSWLTVV.

The chain carries TRBV3-1 (or the pseudogene TRBV3-2) and TRBJ2-7; 7 bases fit TRBD1. Germline V gene data show CDR1 as LGHDT and CDR2 as YNNKEL (reference sequence). V gave up 2 bases and J gave up 4 bases; unmatched junction bases: 8. The CDR3 runs to 15 residues. The CDR3 sequence is CASSQYRDRIYEQYF. CDR3 DNA: TGTGCCAGCAGCCAATACCGGGACAGAATTTACGAGCAGTACTTC.

This rearrangement joins TRBV30 to TRBJ2-7; 7 nucleotides line up with TRBD2. This CDR3 region has 16 residues. With V trimmed by 3 bases and J by 0 bases, 11 bases remained unmatched. Germline V gene data show CDR1 as GTSNPN and CDR2 as SVGIG (reference sequence). The CDR3 loop reads CAWRGTTGLPSYEQYF. The DNA for the CDR3 is TGTGCCTGGAGGGGGACTACCGGACTCCCCTCCTACGAGCAGTACTTC.

CDR3 nucleotide sequence: TGTGCCAGTTGGGACAGCCGGGGCGGCTACACCTTC. Amino acid sequence: CASWDSRGGYTF. The chain couples TRBV19 to TRBJ1-2; 7 bases agree with TRBD1. CDR1 is LNHDA, CDR2 SQIVND, per germline (reference sequence). The CDR3 has 12 residues. Losses at the gene ends were 8 bases for V and 8 bases for J; bases not matched to a gene: 8.

The chain carries TRBV5-4 and TRBJ2-5; TRBD2 is a possible D gene (6 bases). Looked up from germline, CDR1 is SGHNT and CDR2 is YYREEE (reference sequence). The CDR3 loop spans 15 amino acids. V was pared by 4 bases and J by 1 base, with 14 bases between. CDR3 sequence: CASSPGSSAQETQYF. The CDR3 nucleotides read TGTGCCAGCAGCCCTGGGTCTAGCGCCCAAGAGACCCAGTACTTC.

V and J are TRBV3-1 (or the pseudogene TRBV3-2) and TRBJ2-5, with TRBD2 as a possible D gene (6 bases). The CDR3 consists of 13 residues. Germline V gives CDR1 LGHDT, CDR2 YNNKEL (reference sequence). The CDR3 here is CATGGEYQETQYF. DNA for the CDR3: TGTGCAACCGGAGGGGAGTACCAAGAGACCCAGTACTTC.

The V call is TRBV20-1, the J call TRBJ2-7; tentative D call: TRBD1 (6 bases). This CDR3 is 13 amino acids long. V was shortened by 3 bases and J by 3 bases, with 12 bases between the two germline ends. The germline gives CDR1 DFQATT, CDR2 SNEGSKA (reference sequence). In DNA form, the CDR3 reads TGCAGTGCTAGTGGGGGCATTTTCTACGAGCAGTACTTC. It translates to CSASGGIFYEQYF.

This clone was counted between two and nine times. The chain links TRBV27 to TRBJ2-2, with 8 bases fitting TRBD1. Germline loops: CDR1 MNHEY, CDR2 SMNVEV (reference sequence). This CDR3 has 17 residues. V lost 5 bases to trimming and J lost 4 bases; unmatched junction nucleotides: 12. The CDR3 protein is CASSKSPGGRATGELFF. CDR3 nucleotides: TGTGCCAGCAGTAAGAGCCCAGGGGGCCGGGCCACCGGGGAGCTGTTTTTT.